This TCR beta chain was recorded in a study of cytomegalovirus exposure and HLA in healthy donors. As for the study in general: An earlier analysis identified 100 million to 130 million unique TCR beta sequences in about 179 million T cells.

The trim removed 8 bases at V and 1 base at J, leaving 6 bases unmatched. The germline V gene encodes CDR1 MDHEN and CDR2 SYDVKM. This CDR3 has 14 amino acids. Of note for this clone: Its antigen is not identified.

Study observations and caveats: 87-base-pair reads could not separate some V segments, including TRBV6-2 and TRBV6-3. Trimming of TCR beta V- and J-genes showed a link, identified in a later analysis, to a missense DCLRE1C variant.

In the PCR, 60 Vbeta and 13 Jbeta primers were used. TCRdb keeps only in-frame clones here, not all; method: immunoSEQ multiplex PCR. The sample contains about 160,000 clones, around 80% of which appear only once. Sequences were obtained from PBMCs. The clonotype was recovered from a male donor in good health and CMV-seropositive. The chain combines TRBV28 with TRBJ1-1, with TRBD1 identical over 8 bases. The CDR3 coding sequence is TGTGCCAGCTATAGGACAGGGCAGAACACTGAAGCTTTCTTT. Its protein is CASYRTGQNTEAFF.